At least ten counts were recorded for the clone carrying this TCR beta chain. The data stem from a study of T cells in Graves' hyperthyroidism and ophthalmopathy. Across the study: Peripheral blood specimens were obtained at initial diagnosis, prior to any treatment.

TCR beta CDR3 sequences were amplified from RNA transcripts. HTBI primers were employed in a first-round RT-PCR of the TCR CDR3. TCRdb recomputed calls from the multiplex PCR reads with MiXCR, one row per CDR3 protein. Among 250,000 to 300,000 distinct CDR3 sequences, roughly 19% were seen once, and the ten largest hold roughly 40%. Ophthalmopathy patients all had a Clinical Activity Score of at least 3, a NOSPECS grade of at least 4 and disease under 3 months old. Diagnoses were made from clinical symptoms, serum measures (thyroxine and TRAb), thyroid ultrasound and orbital computed tomography. The TCR sequence derives from a man over 45 with Graves' ophthalmopathy. The sequencing sample was made of blood.

CDR3: CASSWGQGVKETQYF. CDR3 DNA sequence: TGTGCCAGCAGCTGGGGACAAGGAGTGAAAGAGACCCAGTACTTC. The chain has TRBV7-9 and TRBJ2-5, with D possibly matching TRBD1 (6 bases). V shed 4 bases and J shed 3 bases, with 15 bases lying between them. Germline V lookup: CDR1 SEHNR, CDR2 FQNEAQ (reference sequence). CDR3 length: 15 residues.